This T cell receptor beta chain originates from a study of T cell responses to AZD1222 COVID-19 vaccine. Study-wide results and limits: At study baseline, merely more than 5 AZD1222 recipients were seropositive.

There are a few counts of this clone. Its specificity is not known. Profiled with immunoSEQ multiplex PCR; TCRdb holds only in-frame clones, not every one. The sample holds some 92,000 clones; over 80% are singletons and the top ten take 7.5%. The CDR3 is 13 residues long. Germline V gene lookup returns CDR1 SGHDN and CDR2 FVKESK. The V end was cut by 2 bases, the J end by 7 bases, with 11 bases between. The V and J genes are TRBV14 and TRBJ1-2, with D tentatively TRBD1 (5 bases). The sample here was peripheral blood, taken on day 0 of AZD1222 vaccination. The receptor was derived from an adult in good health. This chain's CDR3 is CASSQHRRAGYTF. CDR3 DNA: TGTGCCAGCAGCCAACACAGGCGGGCTGGCTACACCTTC.